The clone carrying this T cell receptor beta chain was seen once. Its antigen is currently unknown. The sample originates from a study of T cell responses to AZD1222 COVID-19 vaccine. Study-level points and caveats: Among those given AZD1222, only five or six were seropositive at baseline. Spike-specific TCR breadth and depth rose after two AZD1222 doses. The study found vaccine-associated CD4 TCRs spanning spike, dominant at 160-218 and 743-854. Reportedly, close to half of spike-specific TCRs are directed against unmutated variant regions.

V shed 0 bases and J shed 4 bases, with 12 bases lying between them. The CDR3 loop spans 15 amino acids. The germline gives CDR1 MNHEY, CDR2 SMNVEV (reference sequence). Clones were read by immunoSEQ multiplex PCR, and TCRdb kept only the in-frame ones, dropping some. Of some 200,000 clones in the sample, roughly 90% were seen once. The chain links TRBV27 to TRBJ1-1; D remains ambiguous. The TCR was taken from an adult who received the AZD1222 COVID-19 vaccine. Material: peripheral blood, obtained 28 days after the second AZD1222 dose. CDR3 loop: CASSLSRDSTTEAFF. CDR3 bases: TGTGCCAGCAGTTTATCGCGGGATAGTACCACTGAAGCTTTCTTT.